Listed here are 14 T cell receptor beta chains from one sample, sequenced in a study of PD-L1 blockade in urothelial cancer. The table came from immunoSEQ multiplex PCR; TCRdb's copy has only in-frame clones and leaves some out. The sample records roughly 60,000 clones, over 75% being singletons. The material sequenced was PBMCs, taken around atezolizumab (anti-PD-L1) treatment. The receptors shown here come from a man in his sixties or seventies with urothelial cancer.

The chain couples TRBV4-2 to TRBJ2-4; 7 positions match TRBD2. The CDR3 spans 16 residues. CDR1 and CDR2 (germline): LGHNA, YNFKEQ. The ends lost 0 bases at V and 5 bases at J; junction bases unmatched: 7. In DNA, the CDR3 is TGTGCCAGCAGCCAAGATCTTGGGGGAGGGGAAAACATTCAGTACTTC. It codes for CASSQDLGGGENIQYF.

The rearrangement joins TRBV28 to TRBJ2-1; the match to TRBD2 covers 8 bases. Germline V CDR1 and CDR2: MDHEN, SYDVKM. This CDR3 has 18 amino acids. V gave up 3 bases and J gave up 1 base; unmatched junction bases: 11. CDR3 in DNA: TGTGCCAGCAGTTTCCCCAGGAAGCGGGAGAAGTCCTACAATGAGCAGTTCTTC. Protein product: CASSFPRKREKSYNEQFF. The entire variable domain, with the rest obtained from reference TRBV28 and TRBJ2-1, is as follows: DVKVTQSSRYLVKRTGEKVFLECVQDMDHENMFWYRQDPGLGLRLIYFSYDVKMKEKGDIPEGYSVSREKKERFSLILESASTNQTSMYLCASSFPRKREKSYNEQFFGPGTRLTVL.

This clone turned up a few times. The rearrangement joins TRBV19 to TRBJ2-5, with unresolved D. CDR3 length: 10 amino acids. Trimming cost V 8 bases and J 5 bases, with 6 bases left between them. The germline V gene encodes CDR1 LNHDA and CDR2 SQIVND (reference sequence). The CDR3 reads CASGAETQYF. The CDR3 region has the DNA TGTGCCAGTGGTGCGGAGACCCAGTACTTC.

This clone was counted once. V usage is TRBV27 and J usage is TRBJ2-5, with 7 bases lining up with TRBD1. Germline lookup yields CDR1 MNHEY and CDR2 SMNVEV (reference sequence). V was clipped by 4 bases and J by 6 bases; unmatched bases: 2. The CDR3 length is 12 residues. As DNA, the CDR3 is TGTGCCAGCAGTTACAGGGGTCAGACCCAGTACTTC. Amino acids: CASSYRGQTQYF.

The gene calls are TRBV6-1 and TRBJ2-2, with D perhaps TRBD2 (5 bases). Per germline, CDR1 MNHNS and CDR2 SASEGT. V dropped 6 bases and J dropped 1 base, with 9 bases sitting between them. CDR3 length: 14 amino acids. CDR3 sequence (DNA): TGTGCCAGCAGGATCGGACTGAACACCGGGGAGCTGTTTTTT. The encoded protein is CASRIGLNTGELFF.

This sequence joins TRBV27 and TRBJ1-2, with D possibly TRBD1 on 6 matching bases. The CDR3 runs 13 residues. The ends were cut back, 4 bases at V and 6 bases at J, with 12 bases in the middle. Germline assignment: CDR1 MNHEY and CDR2 SMNVEV (reference sequence). The CDR3 loop reads CASSSTRQDGYTF. The CDR3, as DNA: TGTGCCAGCAGTTCCACTCGACAGGATGGCTACACCTTC.

CDR3 amino acids: CASSLGLALIQETQYF. The DNA of the CDR3 is TGCGCCAGCAGCCTCGGACTAGCCTTAATCCAAGAGACCCAGTACTTC. J is TRBJ2-5 and V is TRBV5-1; 8 nucleotides agree with TRBD2. Germline lookup yields CDR1 SGHRS and CDR2 YFSETQ. V trimming: 4 bases; J trimming: 1 base; junction bases outside the gene matches: 9. CDR3 length: 16 residues.

This chain links TRBV27 with TRBJ2-7; TRBD2 aligns across 10 bases. This CDR3 contains 16 residues. V trimming: 1 base; J trimming: 2 bases; junction bases outside the gene matches: 5. Germline V gives CDR1 MNHEY, CDR2 SMNVEV (reference sequence). Here the CDR3 DNA reads TGTGCCAGCAGTTTATTTTCTAGCGGGAGCCCCTACGAGCAGTACTTC. This translates into CASSLFSSGSPYEQYF.

The chain uses TRBV7-2 and TRBJ1-5; TRBD1 is a possible D gene (6 bases). The CDR3 has 13 amino acids. Trimming stripped 5 bases from V and 4 bases from J, with 9 bases between. Germline V lookup: CDR1 SGHTA, CDR2 FQGNSA. CDR3: CASSQDRNQPQHF. DNA of the CDR3: TGTGCCAGCAGCCAGGACAGAAATCAGCCCCAGCATTTT. Full variable domain (rest looked up from reference TRBV7-2 and TRBJ1-5): GAGVSQSPSNKVTEKGKDVELRCDPISGHTALYWYRQSLGQGLEFLIYFQGNSAPDKSGLPSDRFSAERTGGSVSTLTIQRTQQEDSAVYLCASSQDRNQPQHFGDGTRLSIL.

CDR3 in DNA: TGTGCCAGCAGCTCCGGCCGGGGGGCCTACGAGCAGTACTTC. As protein: CASSSGRGAYEQYF. This chain links TRBV7-8 with TRBJ2-7, with TRBD2 matching over 7 bases. Germline V gene data show CDR1 as SGHVS and CDR2 as FQNEAQ. There are 14 residues in the CDR3. The V and J ends lost 4 bases and 2 bases, in that order; junction bases with no gene match: 5.

The CDR3 protein is CASNSASGRNEQFF. DNA of the CDR3: TGCGCCAGCAATTCGGCTAGCGGGAGGAATGAGCAGTTCTTC. The chain is built from TRBV5-1 and TRBJ2-1; TRBD2 agrees at 11 bases. CDR3 length: 14 residues. Germline V CDR1 and CDR2: SGHRS, YFSETQ. V lost 6 bases and J lost 7; bases outside the gene matches: 6.

This sequence joins TRBV10-3 and TRBJ1-2; 10 bases match TRBD1. The CDR3 runs 14 residues. V gave up 2 bases and J gave up 5 bases; unmatched junction bases: 2. Germline V gives CDR1 ENHRY, CDR2 SYGVKD. This CDR3 reads CAISEDRGLYGYTF. CDR3 nucleotides: TGTGCCATCAGTGAGGACAGGGGGCTTTATGGCTACACCTTC.

V and J are TRBV9 and TRBJ2-1; TRBD1 aligns across 11 bases. Germline CDR1 is SGDLS and CDR2 is YYNGEE. The CDR3 sequence is 16 residues long. V lost 6 bases to trimming and J lost 3 bases; unmatched junction nucleotides: 8. CDR3 DNA: TGTGCCAGCACCCCCCGGGGACAGGGGGACTACAATGAGCAGTTCTTC. Residues: CASTPRGQGDYNEQFF. Filled out from reference TRBV9 and TRBJ2-1, the complete variable domain reads DSGVTQTPKHLITATGQRVTLRCSPRSGDLSVYWYQQSLDQGLQFLIQYYNGEERAKGNILERFSAQQFPDLHSELNLSSLELGDSALYFCASTPRGQGDYNEQFFGPGTRLTVL.

The chain links TRBV15 to TRBJ1-1; TRBD1 might be the D (5 bases). V lost 0 bases to trimming and J lost 4 bases, with 12 bases between them. This CDR3 is 15 amino acids long. Germline V gene sequence: CDR1 LNHNV, CDR2 YYDKDF (reference sequence). Here the CDR3 DNA reads TGTGCCACCAGCAGAGATAGGGTAAGGGGCACTGAAGCTTTCTTT. Translated: CATSRDRVRGTEAFF.